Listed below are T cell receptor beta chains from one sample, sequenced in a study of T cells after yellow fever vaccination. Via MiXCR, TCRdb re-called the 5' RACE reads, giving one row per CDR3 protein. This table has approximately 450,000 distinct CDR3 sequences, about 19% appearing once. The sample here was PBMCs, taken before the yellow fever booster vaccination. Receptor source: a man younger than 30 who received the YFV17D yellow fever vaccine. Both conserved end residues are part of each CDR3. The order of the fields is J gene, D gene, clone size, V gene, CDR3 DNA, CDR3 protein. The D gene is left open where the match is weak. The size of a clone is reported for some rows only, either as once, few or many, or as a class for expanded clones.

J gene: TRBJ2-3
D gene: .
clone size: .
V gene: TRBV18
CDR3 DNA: TGTGCCAGCTCACCGGGGACGGGTGGGCGTTTT
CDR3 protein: CASSPGTGGRF

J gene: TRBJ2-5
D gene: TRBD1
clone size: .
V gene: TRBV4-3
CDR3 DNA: TGCGCCAGCAGCCAGAGACAGGGGATCCAAGAGACCCAGTACTTC
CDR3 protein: CASSQRQGIQETQYF

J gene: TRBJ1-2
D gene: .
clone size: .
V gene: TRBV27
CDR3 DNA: TGTGCCAGCAGTTTGAGAGGAACTACTAACTATGGCTACACCTTC
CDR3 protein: CASSLRGTTNYGYTF

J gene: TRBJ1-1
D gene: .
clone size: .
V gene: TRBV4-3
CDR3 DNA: TGCTCCAGCAGCCCATCGGGGGGTATGAACACTGAAGCTTTCTTT
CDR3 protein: CSSSPSGGMNTEAFF

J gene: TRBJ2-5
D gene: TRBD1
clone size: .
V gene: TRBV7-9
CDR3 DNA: TGTGCCAGCACCTTGTTCGCCGGGACAGGAGAGACCCAGTACTTC
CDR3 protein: CASTLFAGTGETQYF

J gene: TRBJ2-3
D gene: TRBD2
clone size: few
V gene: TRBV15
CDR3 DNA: TGTGCCACCAGCAAACGGACTAGCGGAGATACGCAGTATTTT
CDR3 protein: CATSKRTSGDTQYF

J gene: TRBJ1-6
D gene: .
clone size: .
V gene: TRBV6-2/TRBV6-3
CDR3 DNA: TGTGCCAGCAGTTACCGCCGGGTCGGAACACCCCTCCACTTT
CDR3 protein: CASSYRRVGTPLHF

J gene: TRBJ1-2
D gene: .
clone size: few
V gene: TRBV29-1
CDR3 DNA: TGCAGCGTTGAAGATAGGCGGAGTGATCTTTATGGCTACACCTTC
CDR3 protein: CSVEDRRSDLYGYTF

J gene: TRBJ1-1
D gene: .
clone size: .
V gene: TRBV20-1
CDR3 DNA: TGCAGTGCAGACCACTCGGAGGGGGCTTTCTTT
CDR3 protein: CSADHSEGAFF

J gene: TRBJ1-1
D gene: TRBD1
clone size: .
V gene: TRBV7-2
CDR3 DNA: TGTGCCAGCAGCAGGGACAGGGGAGGGCCTGAAGCTTTCTTT
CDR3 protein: CASSRDRGGPEAFF

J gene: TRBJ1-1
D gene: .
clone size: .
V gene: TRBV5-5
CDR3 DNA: TGTGCCAGCAGCCGGGAACAGGGACCCGGAGAAGCTTTCTTT
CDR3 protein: CASSREQGPGEAFF

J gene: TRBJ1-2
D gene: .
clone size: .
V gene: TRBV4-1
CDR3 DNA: TGCGCCAGCAGCCTAAGGACGACTAACTATGGCTACACCTTC
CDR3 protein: CASSLRTTNYGYTF

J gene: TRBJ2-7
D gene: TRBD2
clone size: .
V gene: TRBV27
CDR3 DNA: TGTGCCAGCAGTTTAAATAGCGGGGGGAGATACGAGCAGTACTTC
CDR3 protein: CASSLNSGGRYEQYF

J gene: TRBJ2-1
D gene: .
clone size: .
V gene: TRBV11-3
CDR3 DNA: TGTGCCAGCAGCTTGCCCTCGAGTGAGCAGTTCTTC
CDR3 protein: CASSLPSSEQFF

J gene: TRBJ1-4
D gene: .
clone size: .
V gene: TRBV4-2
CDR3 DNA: TGTGCCAGCAGCCAAGAGGAAAAACTGTTTTTT
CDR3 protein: CASSQEEKLFF

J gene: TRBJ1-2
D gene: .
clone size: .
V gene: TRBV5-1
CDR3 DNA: TGCGCCAGCAGGGACGGACCGAGAGGGGGCTACACCTTC
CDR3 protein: CASRDGPRGGYTF

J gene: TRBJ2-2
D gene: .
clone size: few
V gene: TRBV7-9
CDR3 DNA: TGTGCCAGCAGCTTAGAGGGGATGATCACCGGGGAGCTGTTTTTT
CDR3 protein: CASSLEGMITGELFF

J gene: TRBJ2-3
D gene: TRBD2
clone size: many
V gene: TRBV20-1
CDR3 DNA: TGCAGTGCTATTCCTAGCGGGGGGCTCAGCACAGATACGCAGTATTTT
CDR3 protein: CSAIPSGGLSTDTQYF

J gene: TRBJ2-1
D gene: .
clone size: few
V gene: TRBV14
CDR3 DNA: TGTGCCAGCAGCCAAGATCAGGGAGACCAGTTCTTC
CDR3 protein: CASSQDQGDQFF

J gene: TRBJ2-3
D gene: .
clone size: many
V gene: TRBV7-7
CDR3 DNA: TGTGCTAGCAGCTTGAGTTCCGGCACAGATACGCAGTATTTT
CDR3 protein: CASSLSSGTDTQYF

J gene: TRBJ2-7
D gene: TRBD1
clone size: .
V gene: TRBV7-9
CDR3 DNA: TGTGCCAGCAGCCATCCCGGGACAGGAAAATACGAGCAGTACTTC
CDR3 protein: CASSHPGTGKYEQYF

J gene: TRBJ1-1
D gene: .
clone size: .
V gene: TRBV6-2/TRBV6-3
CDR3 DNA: TGTGCCAGCAGCCTCAGGGTTGGGCTCACTGAAGCTTTCTTT
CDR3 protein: CASSLRVGLTEAFF

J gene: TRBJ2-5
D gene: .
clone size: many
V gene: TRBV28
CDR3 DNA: TGTGCCAGCAGTTTAATTCGACGAGAGACCCAGTACTTC
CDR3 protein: CASSLIRRETQYF

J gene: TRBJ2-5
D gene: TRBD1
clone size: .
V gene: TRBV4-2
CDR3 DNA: TGTGCCAGCAGCCTGCAGGGGGAGCGGGAGACCCAGTACTTC
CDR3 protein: CASSLQGERETQYF

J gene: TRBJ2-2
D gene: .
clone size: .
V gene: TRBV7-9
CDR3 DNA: TGTGCCAGCAGCTTACGAGGTCGCCATCTCTTCACCGGGGAGCTGTTTTTT
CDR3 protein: CASSLRGRHLFTGELFF

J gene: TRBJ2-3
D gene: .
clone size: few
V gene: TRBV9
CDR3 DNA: TGTGCCAGCAGCGTAGCTGAAGCGGAAGATACGCAGTATTTT
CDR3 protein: CASSVAEAEDTQYF

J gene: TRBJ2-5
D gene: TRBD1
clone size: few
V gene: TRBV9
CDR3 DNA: TGTGCCAGCAGCGTAGCGACAGGGGGCGCGGAGACCCAGTACTTC
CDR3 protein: CASSVATGGAETQYF

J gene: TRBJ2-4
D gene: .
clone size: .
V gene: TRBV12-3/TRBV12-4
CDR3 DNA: TGTGCCAGCAGTTTACAGGGGATTGACATTCAGTACTTC
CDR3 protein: CASSLQGIDIQYF

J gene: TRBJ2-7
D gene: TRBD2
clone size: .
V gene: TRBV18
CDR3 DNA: TGTGCCAGCTCACCATCGTTTCGGGGGGGCTACGAGCAGTACTTC
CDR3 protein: CASSPSFRGGYEQYF

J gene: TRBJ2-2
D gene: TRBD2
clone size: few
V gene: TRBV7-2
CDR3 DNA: TGTGCCAGCAGCTCGAGACTAGCGGAGAACACCGGGGAGCTGTTTTTT
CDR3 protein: CASSSRLAENTGELFF

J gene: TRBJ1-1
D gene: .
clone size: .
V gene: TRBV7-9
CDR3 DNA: TGTGCCAGCAGGCCTCGGGCGGCTGAAGCTTTCTTT
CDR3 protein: CASRPRAAEAFF